This record covers a single T cell receptor beta chain. What antigen it recognizes has not been identified. No qualities accompany the bases; no much larger clone lies one base away. From a lookup of the germline V gene (reference sequence), CDR1 and CDR2 are LNHDA and SQIVND. V sheds 10 bases and J sheds 7 bases, leaving 13 bases between their ends. The CDR3 holds 12 amino acids from the cysteine to the phenylalanine. Only the CDR3 DNA is retained, 36 bases long and in frame from the first base. The immunoSEQ Assay, a bias-controlled multiplex PCR, was used to amplify TCRbeta CDR3 regions from genomic DNA. The published analysis was carried out like this. The number of nucleated cells in each sample was estimated by amplification of reference gene primers within the assay. Sequence reads were collapsed and filtered to measure the absolute abundance of every unique TCRbeta CDR3 rearrangement. Productive Simpson clonality was computed per sample as the square root of Simpson's diversity index over productive rearrangements. The clones in this table, taken by TCRdb from immuneACCESS, are in-frame only. Not every clone is retained; where verified, under half of the shortfall comes from an unresolved V gene, and the cause of the rest is unknown. Clone size and the V and J calls come from that table; the DNA yielded D and trimming. In this sample the table shows around 700,000 clones, around 90% of which occur a single time. The leading ten clones occupy approximately 0.3% of the sample.

This sample is drawn from a study of blood T cell repertoires in COVID-19 (TCRdb year 2020). In the study overall: Samples from collaborators originated in the United States, Italy and Spain and spanned both the acute and convalescent phases of COVID-19. The dataset comprised deeply sampled blood TCRbeta repertoires from subjects exposed to, actively infected with, or recovered from COVID-19. Sample metadata almost always included a de-identified subject ID, COVID-19 status, age in years and sex. The prospective study material was composed of cDNA or gDNA derived from T cells, B-cell-depleted T cells, or PBMCs. The repertoires were released in a freely available public database meant as a resource for research on the immune response to SARS-CoV-2. Where available, HLA class I and class II types were obtained from metadata supplied by the sample provider rather than from assay-based typing. The samples were drawn from the first 160 participants of the ongoing ImmuneRACE study and from roughly 1,300 subjects provided by 6 global collaborators. Summary of the overall study and its limitations: The quantity of clinical and demographic metadata differed by source and by participant and was supplied without curation.

Collaborating institutions collected whole blood in K2EDTA tubes following their own protocols. For TCRbeta analysis, collaborators shipped samples as frozen whole blood, isolated PBMCs, or DNA extracted from either of those sample types. The chain is made from TRBV19 and TRBJ2-2; no D gene call is confident. The source is a woman under 30 with acute or convalescent COVID-19. The sample comprised peripheral blood. The DNA sequence is given as TGTGCCACACTAACATTTCACGGGGAGCTGTTTTTT. Its product reads: CATLTFHGELFF.